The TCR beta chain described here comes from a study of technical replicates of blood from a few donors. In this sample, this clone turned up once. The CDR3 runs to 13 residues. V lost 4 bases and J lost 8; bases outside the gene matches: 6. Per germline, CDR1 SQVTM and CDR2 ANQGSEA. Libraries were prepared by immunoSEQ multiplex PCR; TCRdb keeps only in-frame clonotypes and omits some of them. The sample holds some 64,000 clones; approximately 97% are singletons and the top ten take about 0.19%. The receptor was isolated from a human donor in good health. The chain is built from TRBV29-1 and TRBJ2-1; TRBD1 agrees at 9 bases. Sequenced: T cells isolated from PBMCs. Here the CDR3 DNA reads TGCAGCGTTGGGCGGACAGGGGCCTATGAGCAGTTCTTC. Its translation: CSVGRTGAYEQFF.